The next 30 T cell receptor beta chains were all read from a single sample in a study of blood T cell repertoires in COVID-19. The table came from immunoSEQ multiplex PCR; TCRdb's copy has only in-frame clones and leaves some out. The profile shows roughly 100,000 clones, around nine tenths of them singletons. The sample taken for sequencing was peripheral blood. These receptors all come from a woman between 45 and 60 years old with COVID-19, enrolled during active disease.

The V call is TRBV3-1 (or the pseudogene TRBV3-2), the J call TRBJ1-2; 9 positions agree with TRBD1. V shed 4 bases, J shed 6 bases, and the junction held 9 bases outside the gene matches. Looked up from germline, CDR1 is LGHDT and CDR2 is YNNKEL (reference sequence). This CDR3 contains 15 residues. CDR3 DNA: TGTGCCAGCAGCCCCGGGACAGGGTTTAAAGATGGCTACACCTTC. It is translated as CASSPGTGFKDGYTF.

This clone was found a few times. This chain connects TRBV9 to TRBJ2-5; 7 positions agree with TRBD1. The ends lost 4 bases at V and 4 bases at J; junction bases unmatched: 13. Germline V gives CDR1 SGDLS, CDR2 YYNGEE. This CDR3 region has 16 residues. The CDR3 DNA follows: TGTGCCAGCAGCTCTCTTCCAAGGACAGGTAGAGAGACCCAGTACTTC. Amino acid sequence: CASSSLPRTGRETQYF. The full variable domain, in which reference TRBV9 and TRBJ2-5 provide the parts outside the CDR3, is DSGVTQTPKHLITATGQRVTLRCSPRSGDLSVYWYQQSLDQGLQFLIQYYNGEERAKGNILERFSAQQFPDLHSELNLSSLELGDSALYFCASSSLPRTGRETQYFGPGTRLLVL.

The chain recombines TRBV5-6 with TRBJ2-3; D is uncertain. CDR1 is SGHDT and CDR2 is YYEEEE in the germline V gene. V lost 4 bases, J lost 1 base, and 10 bases lay in between. CDR3 length: 14 amino acids. The CDR3 here is CASSPDRRTDTQYF. For the CDR3, the DNA is TGTGCCAGCAGCCCAGATCGTCGCACAGATACGCAGTATTTT.

The chain couples TRBV3-1 (or the pseudogene TRBV3-2) to TRBJ2-1; D may be TRBD2 (5 bases). V lost 1 base and J 9 bases, leaving 13 bases between the germline ends. The CDR3 is 14 residues long. Germline CDR1 and CDR2: LGHDT and YNNKEL (reference sequence). CDR3 sequence reads: CASSQASSRGEQFF. The CDR3 DNA reads as TGTGCCAGCAGCCAAGCTTCTAGTCGGGGTGAGCAGTTCTTC.

V is TRBV9 and J is TRBJ2-2, with D possibly being TRBD2 (5 bases). The CDR3 loop spans 17 amino acids. V lost 1 base and J lost 2, with 15 bases in between. Looked up from germline, CDR1 is SGDLS and CDR2 is YYNGEE. The CDR3 sequence: CASSVLMGVTNTGELFF. In DNA, the CDR3 is TGTGCCAGCAGCGTACTCATGGGAGTCACCAACACCGGGGAGCTGTTTTTT.

This sequence joins TRBV6-5 and TRBJ1-4; D gene unclear. The CDR3 runs to 13 residues. Trimming pared 4 bases from V and 4 bases from J, leaving 7 bases between. CDR1 and CDR2 (germline): MNHEY, SVGAGI. The CDR3 sequence is CASSWQFNEKLFF. CDR3 sequence (DNA): TGTGCCAGCAGTTGGCAGTTTAATGAAAAACTGTTTTTT.

The chain is built from TRBV27 and TRBJ1-5, with D maybe TRBD1 (5 bases). V was shortened by 6 bases and J by 0 bases, with 12 bases between the two germline ends. Germline CDR1 and CDR2: MNHEY and SMNVEV (reference sequence). The CDR3 runs to 15 residues. CDR3 DNA sequence: TGTGCCAGCAGATTCGACAGAGATAGCAATCAGCCCCAGCATTTT. This sequence encodes CASRFDRDSNQPQHF.

The gene calls are TRBV5-4 and TRBJ1-5; D is perhaps TRBD1 (6 bases). The CDR3 sequence is 16 residues long. Germline loops: CDR1 SGHNT, CDR2 YYREEE (reference sequence). V was trimmed by 0 bases and J by 1 base, leaving 11 bases between them. CDR3 in amino acids: CASSLDGGLSNQPQHF. The CDR3 nucleotides are TGTGCCAGCAGCTTGGACGGGGGGCTAAGCAATCAGCCCCAGCATTTT.

The gene calls are TRBV5-1 and TRBJ2-1, with 9 positions matching TRBD2. CDR1 is SGHRS, CDR2 YFSETQ, per germline. V shed 0 bases and J 7 bases; nucleotides not matched to a gene: 8. The CDR3 spans 16 residues. In nucleotides, the CDR3 is TGCGCCAGCAGCTTGGATGCCCAGCGGGGGGCTAATGAGCAGTTCTTC. Translation gives CASSLDAQRGANEQFF.

This clone has more than one count but fewer than ten. This chain uses TRBV18 with TRBJ2-1; D remains unclear. Germline V gene sequence: CDR1 KGHSH, CDR2 LQKENI. CDR3 length equals 14 residues. V lost 1 base and J lost 2, with 6 bases in between. DNA for the CDR3: TGTGCCAGCTCACCACAAGTAGCCTACAATGAGCAGTTCTTC. Protein product: CASSPQVAYNEQFF. Variable domain in full (rest from reference TRBV18 and TRBJ2-1): NAGVMQNPRHLVRRRGQEARLRCSPMKGHSHVYWYRQLPEEGLKFMVYLQKENIIDESGMPKERFSAEFPKEGPSILRIQQVVRGDSAAYFCASSPQVAYNEQFFGPGTRLTVL.

This chain links TRBV3-1 (or the pseudogene TRBV3-2) with TRBJ1-6; 8 bases align to TRBD1. The CDR3 is made up of 14 amino acids. The J segment lost 6 bases and the V segment lost 6 bases, leaving 4 bases of the junction unmatched. Germline V gene sequence: CDR1 LGHDT, CDR2 YNNKEL (reference sequence). The CDR3 region has the DNA TGTGCCAGCAGACAGGGGGTCGCTAATTCACCCCTCCACTTT. As protein: CASRQGVANSPLHF.

This chain joins TRBV11-3 and TRBJ1-1; 9 bases align to TRBD1. Germline V lookup: CDR1 SGHNT, CDR2 YENEEA. CDR3 size: 13 residues. The ends lost 5 bases at V and 10 bases at J; junction bases unmatched: 8. The CDR3: CASSRGQGIGAFF. The CDR3 region has the DNA TGTGCCAGCAGCCGCGGACAGGGGATCGGAGCTTTCTTT.

J is TRBJ2-5 and V is TRBV3-1 (or the pseudogene TRBV3-2), with a weak D call TRBD2 (6 bases). This CDR3 comprises 15 residues. Per germline, CDR1 LGHDT and CDR2 YNNKEL (reference sequence). V gave up 4 bases and J gave up 5 bases, with 17 bases separating them. In DNA, the CDR3 is TGTGCCAGCAGCCCGGTCTCGGCGGGGTGGGAGACCCAGTACTTC. Its translation: CASSPVSAGWETQYF.

The chain recombines TRBV5-4 with TRBJ2-5; TRBD2 aligns across 9 bases. The CDR3 extends over 16 amino acids. V gave up 1 base and J gave up 5 bases; unmatched junction bases: 9. The germline V gene has CDR1 SGHNT and CDR2 YYREEE (reference sequence). The DNA of the CDR3 is TGTGCCAGCAGCTTGTTGGGAGCGGGGGGCGGTGAGACCCAGTACTTC. It codes for CASSLLGAGGGETQYF.

The CDR3, as DNA: TGTGCTAGTGGTCCAACACCAGGGGCGGGCGGCTACACCTTC. Protein: CASGPTPGAGGYTF. This chain uses TRBV12-5 with TRBJ1-2, with D possibly TRBD1 on 6 matching bases. The CDR3 has 14 residues. Germline CDR1 and CDR2: LGHNT and FRNRAP. V shed 5 bases and J shed 8 bases, with 18 bases lying between them.

This clone was observed a single time. The chain couples TRBV6-2 or TRBV6-3 to TRBJ2-6; 7 bases match TRBD2. The V gene's germline CDR1 is MNHEY and CDR2 SVGEGT. The V segment lost 6 bases and the J segment 0 bases; nucleotides outside the gene matches: 5. The CDR3 has 16 amino acids. The CDR3 loop reads CASSNGGYSGANVLTF. Here the CDR3 DNA reads TGTGCCAGCAGCAACGGGGGGTACTCTGGGGCCAACGTCCTGACTTTC.

There are a few counts of this clone. The chain joins TRBV5-1 to TRBJ1-1; weak D call: TRBD1 (5 bases). This CDR3 has 13 residues. Germline V gene sequence: CDR1 SGHRS, CDR2 YFSETQ. V dropped 2 bases and J dropped 3 bases, with 8 bases sitting between them. CDR3: CASSFAGDTEAFF. The CDR3 DNA is TGCGCCAGCAGCTTTGCGGGGGACACTGAAGCTTTCTTT.

V and J are TRBV24-1 and TRBJ1-2; 8 nucleotides line up with TRBD1. Germline values: CDR1 KGHDR, CDR2 SFDVKD. V dropped 4 bases and J dropped 6; count of bases not matched to a gene: 6. The CDR3 extends over 14 amino acids. In nucleotides, the CDR3 is TGTGCCACCAGTGACTCGGACAGGGCCCATGGCTACACCTTC. This gives the protein CATSDSDRAHGYTF.

The genes are TRBV6-5 and TRBJ1-5; TRBD1 agrees at 9 bases. The CDR3 loop spans 13 amino acids. The V gene end was trimmed by 7 bases and the J gene end by 5 bases; junction bases not matched to a gene: 3. CDR1 and CDR2 (germline): MNHEY, SVGAGI. The DNA for the CDR3 is TGTGCCAGCATACAGGGGGCCCATCAGCCCCAGCATTTT. The encoded protein is CASIQGAHQPQHF.

The chain combines TRBV6-5 with TRBJ1-1; 8 bases fit TRBD1. V lost 6 bases, J lost 1 base, and 4 bases stayed unmatched. The CDR3 contains 14 residues. Germline V CDR1 and CDR2: MNHEY, SVGAGI. The CDR3 DNA sequence: TGTGCCAGCAGCCTGGGACAGGCGAACACTGAAGCTTTCTTT. Translating it yields CASSLGQANTEAFF.

This clone has a single count. This chain uses TRBV12-3 or TRBV12-4 with TRBJ2-7; D is possibly TRBD1 (6 bases). The CDR3 runs 13 residues. V was shortened by 3 bases and J by 4 bases, with 10 bases between the two germline ends. The CDR3 DNA is TGTGCCAGCAGTTTGCAGGGGTCGTACGAGCAGTACGTC. Translating gives CASSLQGSYEQYV.

The chain links TRBV29-1 to TRBJ1-1, with D perhaps matching TRBD1 (5 bases). V gave up 2 bases and J gave up 1 base, with 11 bases separating them. The CDR3 contains 14 residues. Per germline, CDR1 SQVTM and CDR2 ANQGSEA. The CDR3 DNA reads as TGCAGCGTTGAACTCGGCGGGACGAACACTGAAGCTTTCTTT. Amino acid sequence: CSVELGGTNTEAFF. Variable domain in full (rest from reference TRBV29-1 and TRBJ1-1): SAVISQKPSRDICQRGTSLTIQCQVDSQVTMMFWYRQQPGQSLTLIATANQGSEATYESGFVIDKFPISRPNLTFSTLTVSNMSPEDSSIYLCSVELGGTNTEAFFGQGTRLTVV.

Concerning this clone: A junction boundary mismatches the germline segment, possibly from a read error. The rearrangement uses TRBV6-1 and TRBJ2-3, with a tentative D call TRBD2 (5 bases). The CDR3 covers 15 residues. Germline lookup yields CDR1 MNHNS and CDR2 SASEGT. CDR3 sequence (DNA): TGTGCCAGCAGCGAAGGTCTATGGCCCGGGAATACGCAGTATTTT. It encodes CASSEGLWPGNTQYF.

The chain links TRBV28 to TRBJ1-2; TRBD1 is a possible D gene (6 bases). The length of the CDR3 is 15 residues. CDR1 is MDHEN and CDR2 is SYDVKM in the germline V gene. Trimming left V 4 bases short and J 4 bases short, with 16 bases between. CDR3 nucleotides: TGTGCCAGCAGTTACCGGGTCAAAGGGGGCTATGGCTACACCTTC. Translating it yields CASSYRVKGGYGYTF.

This clone has just one count. The chain couples TRBV7-8 to TRBJ1-4; the match to TRBD1 covers 7 bases. The V gene's germline CDR1 is SGHVS and CDR2 FQNEAQ. Trimming removed 5 bases from V and 2 bases from J; junction bases left unmatched: 5. The CDR3 covers 15 residues. CDR3 region: CASSPTGATNEKLFF. The CDR3 DNA sequence: TGTGCCAGCAGCCCCACAGGGGCGACTAATGAAAAACTGTTTTTT.

This sequence joins TRBV4-1 and TRBJ1-1; the D gene is possibly TRBD1 (6 bases). The CDR3 has 15 amino acids. Germline CDR1 MGHRA, CDR2 YSYEKL. V lost 2 bases and J 0 bases, leaving 10 bases between the germline ends. The CDR3 region has the DNA TGCGCCAGCAGCCAATCTAGGGGGTTGAACACTGAAGCTTTCTTT. This codes for CASSQSRGLNTEAFF.

The chain combines TRBV11-3 with TRBJ1-6, with unresolved D. This CDR3 comprises 13 residues. Trimming cost V 5 bases and J 13 bases, with 15 bases left between them. Germline assignment: CDR1 SGHNT and CDR2 YENEEA. CDR3 in DNA: TGTGCCAGCAGCCGAGACGGGGTATCGCCCCTCCACTTT. As protein: CASSRDGVSPLHF.

This rearrangement joins TRBV6-2 or TRBV6-3 to TRBJ1-6; 9 positions match TRBD1. Trimming removed 6 bases from V and 10 bases from J; junction bases left unmatched: 13. Per the germline V gene, CDR1 is MNHEY and CDR2 is SVGEGT. The CDR3 is 16 amino acids. The CDR3 reads CASSLRGTGLGSPLHF. The CDR3 DNA is TGTGCCAGCAGCCTCCGCGGGACAGGGCTAGGATCACCCCTCCACTTT.

The rearrangement links TRBV14 to TRBJ1-2, with a possible D match to TRBD1 (5 bases). Deletions cut 5 bases from V and 8 bases from J, with 9 bases between. CDR1 and CDR2 from the germline V gene are SGHDN and FVKESK. CDR3 length: 11 residues. The CDR3 protein is CASSTGAGYTF. DNA of the CDR3: TGTGCCAGCAGCACAGGTGCCGGCTACACCTTC.

The chain is built from TRBV7-8 and TRBJ2-1; perhaps TRBD2 as D (6 bases). The CDR3 extends over 12 amino acids. Trimming took off 6 bases at V and 10 bases at J, with 13 bases between the two ends. The germline CDR1 and CDR2 sequences are SGHVS and FQNEAQ. The CDR3 DNA reads as TGTGCCAGCAGTCCGGGGGTACGGGAGCAGTTCTTC. It specifies CASSPGVREQFF.